The T cell receptor (beta chain) described here comes from a study of shared clonotypes between healthy human individuals (dated by TCRdb to about 2020). A note on the overall study: The cohort included three men and a couple of women between 18 and 49 years of age. To increase sequencing depth and limit assay-specific biases, TCR repertoire library preparation and sequencing were carried out by different laboratories using diverse techniques. Per donor, three plates each were used for CD4 naive and CD4 memory, two for CD8 naive, and one for CD8 memory. Each donor's leukapheresis produced roughly between roughly 0.85 and 10 billion PBMCs. To estimate repertoire size and how much clonotypes are shared between individuals, the study performed deep sequencing of blood TCR repertoires from roughly five healthy adults. What the authors observed across the whole study: Pairwise subsampling led to the expectation that sequencing depth would affect the degree of clonotype sharing among donors. The small number of donors limited the genetic and exposure-history diversity represented. Sampling was restricted to blood, and TCR repertoires in tissue are likely to differ from TCR repertoires in blood. Naive subsets generally had larger estimated clonotype richness than memory subsets. Clonotypes shared by all four sorted-subset donors showed higher generation probabilities than non-shared clonotypes. About 5% of naive CD4, 3.5% of naive CD8, around 2.3% of memory CD4, and about 0.4% of memory CD8 clonotypes were shared across several donors. Even with the large sequencing depth, rarefaction of the sorted-subset datasets indicated that sequencing was incomplete.

The CDR1 and CDR2 encoded by the germline V gene (reference sequence) are SEHNR and FQNEAQ. A distance of 5 bases separates the germline ends of V and J, which lose 6 bases and 2 bases respectively. From its cysteine to its phenylalanine, the CDR3 spans 12 amino acids. Of the read, only the CDR3 DNA is kept; its 36 bases are in frame from base 1. Healthy HIV-negative adults with no recently reported acute infections or vaccinations were included as donors. Only Caucasian adults living in Nashville, Tennessee, USA were represented among the donors. CD8 memory samples combined magnetically selected CD45RO+ cells with CCR7-negative CD45RA+ effector memory (TemRA) cells. After blood collection by leukapheresis, PBMCs were isolated using Ficoll-Histopaque density gradient centrifugation and then cryopreserved in the vapor phase of liquid nitrogen. Analytical flow cytometry was used to check the purity and quantity of each magnetically sorted T cell population. Each sorted fraction had its genomic DNA isolated and then quantified by UV absorbance on a Nanodrop 2000c.

On this clone: The antigen it binds to is not known. Base quality data are lacking; no much larger clone is found one base away.

Using the deep immunoSEQ assay, TCR CDR3 regions were amplified from genomic DNA by multiplex PCR. Extracted genomic DNA from each cell subset was distributed evenly across all wells of several immunoSEQ 96-well plates, and each plate was treated as a replicate. For sorted subsets, each replicate PCR was loaded with about 0.2 ug genomic DNA, equivalent to roughly 30,000 T cell genomes. Purified libraries were quantified with a Qubit 3.0 fluorometer, sized on a Bioanalyzer 2100, and re-quantified with the KAPA Library Quantification kit. Each immunoSEQ 96-well plate was sequenced on its own single-read 150-cycle Illumina NextSeq 550 flow cell. The study's own analysis went as follows. Because the immunoSEQ output included only junctional sequences and no quality scores, the filtering could not be the same as the filtering used for full-length reads. Sequences were annotated with PyIR, a Python wrapper for IgBLAST v1.9, and V/J genes and CDR3 were assigned using IMGT germline references. Reads were filtered out if the reads had weak V/J assignments (E-value above 1e-6), no CDR3, stop codons, out-of-frame junctions, or ambiguous translated residues. V3J clonotypes were defined by identical inferred V gene, J gene, and CDR3 amino acid sequence. The percentage overlap between two repertoires was calculated by dividing the number of shared unique clonotypes by the size of the smaller repertoire. RTK rarefaction, the Chao1 estimator, and Recon v2.1 estimates of unobserved clonotypes were used to assess repertoire richness. Generation probabilities were computed with OLGA for all TCRbeta clonotypes obtained by the gDNA method from a handful of donors. Sourced from immuneACCESS, this table was stored by TCRdb with only in-frame sequences that have V and J called. A share of the clones is absent; for the studies checked, an unresolved V gene accounts for under half, and the remainder has no known explanation. V and J calls and clone size come straight from that table; D and trimming were deduced from the DNA. The sample table holds more than 550,000 clones, of which less than 95% were seen once. Of the sample, 34% is held by the ten largest clones.

Sequences were obtained from memory CD8+ T cells from PBMCs. This specimen's cell subset or site label, per the study, means: CD45RO+ cells pooled with CCR7-negative TemRA cells. This receptor was obtained from a man aged 18 to 29 in good health. Some clones in this sample may be carry-over from other donors' samples. The rearrangement joined TRBV7-9 to TRBJ1-3, with the D gene not confidently named. In nucleotides, the sequence is TGTGCCAGCAGGGGGACTGGAAACACCATATATTTT. It is translated as CASRGTGNTIYF.